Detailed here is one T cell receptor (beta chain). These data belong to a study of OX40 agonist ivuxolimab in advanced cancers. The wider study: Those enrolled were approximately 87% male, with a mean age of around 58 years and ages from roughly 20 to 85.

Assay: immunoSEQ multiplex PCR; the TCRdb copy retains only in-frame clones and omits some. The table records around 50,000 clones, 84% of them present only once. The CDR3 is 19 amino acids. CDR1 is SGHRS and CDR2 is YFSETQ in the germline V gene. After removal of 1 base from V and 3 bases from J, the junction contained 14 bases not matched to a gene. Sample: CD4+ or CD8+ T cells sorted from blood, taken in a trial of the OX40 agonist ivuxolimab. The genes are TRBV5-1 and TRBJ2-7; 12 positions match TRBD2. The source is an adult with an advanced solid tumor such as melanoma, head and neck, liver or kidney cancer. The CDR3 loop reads CASSLWTSGIEKEVYEQYF. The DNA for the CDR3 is TGCGCCAGCAGCTTGTGGACTAGCGGGATTGAGAAAGAGGTCTACGAGCAGTACTTC.